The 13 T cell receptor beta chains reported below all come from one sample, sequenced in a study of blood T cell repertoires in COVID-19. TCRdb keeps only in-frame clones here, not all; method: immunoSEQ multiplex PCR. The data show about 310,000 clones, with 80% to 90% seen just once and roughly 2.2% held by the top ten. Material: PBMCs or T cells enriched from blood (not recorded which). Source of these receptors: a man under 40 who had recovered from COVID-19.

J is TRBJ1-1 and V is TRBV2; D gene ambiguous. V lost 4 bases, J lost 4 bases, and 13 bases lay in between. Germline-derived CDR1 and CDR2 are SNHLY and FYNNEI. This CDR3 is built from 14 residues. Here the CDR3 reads CASSAEIGGTEAFF. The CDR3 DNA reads TGTGCCAGCAGTGCTGAAATCGGCGGCACTGAAGCTTTCTTT.

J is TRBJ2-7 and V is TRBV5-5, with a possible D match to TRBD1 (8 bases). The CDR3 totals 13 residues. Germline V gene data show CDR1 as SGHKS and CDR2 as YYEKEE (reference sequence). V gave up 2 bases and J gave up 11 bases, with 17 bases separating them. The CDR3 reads CASSFLTGGQEYF. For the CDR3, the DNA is TGTGCCAGCAGCTTTTTGACGGGGGGACAGGAGTACTTC. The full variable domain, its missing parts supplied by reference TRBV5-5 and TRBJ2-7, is DAGVTQSPTHLIKTRGQQVTLRCSPISGHKSVSWYQQVLGQGPQFIFQYYEKEERGRGNFPDRFSARQFPNYSSELNVNALLLGDSALYLCASSFLTGGQEYFGPGTRLTVT.

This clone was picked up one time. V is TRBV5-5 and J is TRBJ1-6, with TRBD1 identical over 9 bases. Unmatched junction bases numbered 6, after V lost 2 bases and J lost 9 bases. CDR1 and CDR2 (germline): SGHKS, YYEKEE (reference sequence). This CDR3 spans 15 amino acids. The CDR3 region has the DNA TGTGCCAGCAGCTTACAGGGGGCTGCAGGTTCACCCCTCCACTTT. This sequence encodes CASSLQGAAGSPLHF.

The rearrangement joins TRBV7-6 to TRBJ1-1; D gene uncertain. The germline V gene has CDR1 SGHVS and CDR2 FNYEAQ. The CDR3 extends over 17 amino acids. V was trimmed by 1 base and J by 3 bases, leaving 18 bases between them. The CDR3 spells CASSLVDTGTFHTEAFF. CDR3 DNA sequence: TGTGCCAGCAGCTTAGTGGATACGGGAACCTTTCACACTGAAGCTTTCTTT.

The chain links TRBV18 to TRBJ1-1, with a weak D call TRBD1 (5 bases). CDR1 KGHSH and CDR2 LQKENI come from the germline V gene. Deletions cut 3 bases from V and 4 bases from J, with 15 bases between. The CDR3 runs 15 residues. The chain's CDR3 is CASSPTRGVPTEAFF. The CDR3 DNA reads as TGTGCCAGCTCACCCACGCGGGGCGTGCCCACTGAAGCTTTCTTT.

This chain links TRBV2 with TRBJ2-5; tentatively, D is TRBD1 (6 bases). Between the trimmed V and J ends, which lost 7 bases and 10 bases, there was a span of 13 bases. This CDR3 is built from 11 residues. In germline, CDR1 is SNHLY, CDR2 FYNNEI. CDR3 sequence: CASNRDRDQYF. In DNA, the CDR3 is TGTGCCAGCAACAGGGATAGGGACCAGTACTTC.

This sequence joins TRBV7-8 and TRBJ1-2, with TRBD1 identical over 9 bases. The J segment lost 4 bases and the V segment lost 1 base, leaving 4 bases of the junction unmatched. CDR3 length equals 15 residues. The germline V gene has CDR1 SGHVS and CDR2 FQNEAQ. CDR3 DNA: TGTGCCAGCAGCTTAGATCGGACAGGGGTCTATGGCTACACCTTC. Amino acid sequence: CASSLDRTGVYGYTF.

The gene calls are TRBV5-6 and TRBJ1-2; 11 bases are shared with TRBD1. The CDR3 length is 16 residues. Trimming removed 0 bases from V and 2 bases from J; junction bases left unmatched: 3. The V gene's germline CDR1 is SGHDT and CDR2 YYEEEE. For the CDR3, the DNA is TGTGCCAGCAGCTTGGATCGGACAGGGGGCAACTATGGCTACACCTTC. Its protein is CASSLDRTGGNYGYTF. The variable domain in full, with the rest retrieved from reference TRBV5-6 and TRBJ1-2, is DAGVTQSPTHLIKTRGQQVTLRCSPKSGHDTVSWYQQALGQGPQFIFQYYEEEERQRGNFPDRFSGHQFPNYSSELNVNALLLGDSALYLCASSLDRTGGNYGYTFGSGTRLTVV.

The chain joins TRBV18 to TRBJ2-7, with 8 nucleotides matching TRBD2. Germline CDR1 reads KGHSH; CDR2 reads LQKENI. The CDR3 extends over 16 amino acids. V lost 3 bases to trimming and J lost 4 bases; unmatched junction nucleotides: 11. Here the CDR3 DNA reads TGTGCCAGCTCACCCGCCTTGGGCGGGGGGAGGTACGAGCAGTACTTC. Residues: CASSPALGGGRYEQYF.

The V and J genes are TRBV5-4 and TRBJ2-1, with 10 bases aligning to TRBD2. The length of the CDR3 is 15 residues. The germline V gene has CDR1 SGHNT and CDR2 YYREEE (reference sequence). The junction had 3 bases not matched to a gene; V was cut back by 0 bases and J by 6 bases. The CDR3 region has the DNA TGTGCCAGCAGCTTGGCTAGCGGGGGCCTCAATGAGCAGTTCTTC. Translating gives CASSLASGGLNEQFF.

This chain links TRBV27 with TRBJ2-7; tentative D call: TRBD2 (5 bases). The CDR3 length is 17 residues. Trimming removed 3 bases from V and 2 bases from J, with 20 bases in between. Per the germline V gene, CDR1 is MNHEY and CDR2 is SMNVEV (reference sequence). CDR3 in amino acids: CASSFSNRGALTYEQYF. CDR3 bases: TGTGCCAGCAGTTTCTCAAACCGGGGTGCCCTAACCTACGAGCAGTACTTC.

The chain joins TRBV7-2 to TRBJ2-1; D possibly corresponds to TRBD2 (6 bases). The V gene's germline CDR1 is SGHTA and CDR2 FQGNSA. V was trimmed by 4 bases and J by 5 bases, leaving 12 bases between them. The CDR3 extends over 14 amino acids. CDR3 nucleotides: TGTGCCAGCAGCTCAAGGGGCGGGGACAATGAGCAGTTCTTC. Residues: CASSSRGGDNEQFF.

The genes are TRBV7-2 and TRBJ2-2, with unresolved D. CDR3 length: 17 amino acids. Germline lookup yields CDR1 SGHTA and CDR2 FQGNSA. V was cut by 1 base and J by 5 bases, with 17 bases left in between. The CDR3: CASSLVTPPGETGELFF. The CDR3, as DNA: TGTGCCAGCAGCTTAGTAACGCCTCCAGGTGAAACCGGGGAGCTGTTTTTT.